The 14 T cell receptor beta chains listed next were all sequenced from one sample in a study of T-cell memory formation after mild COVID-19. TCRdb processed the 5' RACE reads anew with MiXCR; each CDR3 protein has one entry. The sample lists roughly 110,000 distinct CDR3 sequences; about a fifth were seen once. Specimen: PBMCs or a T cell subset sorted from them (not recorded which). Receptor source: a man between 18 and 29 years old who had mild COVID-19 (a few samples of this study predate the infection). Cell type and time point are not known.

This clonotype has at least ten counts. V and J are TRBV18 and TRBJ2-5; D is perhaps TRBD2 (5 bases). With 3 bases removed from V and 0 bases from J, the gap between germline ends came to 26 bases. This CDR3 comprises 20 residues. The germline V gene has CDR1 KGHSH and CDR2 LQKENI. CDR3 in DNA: TGTGCCAGCTCACCTCCACCGGGCCGAGGGTTTGTGGGGTACCAAGAGACCCAGTACTTC. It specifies CASSPPPGRGFVGYQETQYF.

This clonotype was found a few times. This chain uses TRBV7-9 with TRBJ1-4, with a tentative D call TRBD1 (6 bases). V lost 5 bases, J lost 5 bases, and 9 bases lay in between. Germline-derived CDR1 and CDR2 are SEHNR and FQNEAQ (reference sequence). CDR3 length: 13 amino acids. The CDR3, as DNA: TGTGCCAGCAGCGGACAGAGCAATGAAAAACTGTTTTTT. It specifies CASSGQSNEKLFF.

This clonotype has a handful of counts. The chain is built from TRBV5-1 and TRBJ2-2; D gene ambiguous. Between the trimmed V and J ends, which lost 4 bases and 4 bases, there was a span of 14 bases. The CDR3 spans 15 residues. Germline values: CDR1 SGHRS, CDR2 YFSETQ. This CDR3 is CASSPGRGATGELFF. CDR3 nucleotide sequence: TGCGCCAGCAGCCCTGGCCGAGGTGCCACCGGGGAGCTGTTTTTT. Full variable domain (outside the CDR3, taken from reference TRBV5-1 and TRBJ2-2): KAGVTQTPRYLIKTRGQQVTLSCSPISGHRSVSWYQQTPGQGLQFLFEYFSETQRNKGNFPGRFSGRQFSNSRSEMNVSTLELGDSALYLCASSPGRGATGELFFGEGSRLTVL.

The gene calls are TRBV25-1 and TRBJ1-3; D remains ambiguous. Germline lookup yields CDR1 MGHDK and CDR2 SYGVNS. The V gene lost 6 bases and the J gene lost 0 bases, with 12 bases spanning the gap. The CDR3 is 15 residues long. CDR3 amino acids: CASRGATYSGNTIYF. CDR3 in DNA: TGTGCCAGCAGGGGCGCCACTTACTCTGGAAACACCATATATTTT.

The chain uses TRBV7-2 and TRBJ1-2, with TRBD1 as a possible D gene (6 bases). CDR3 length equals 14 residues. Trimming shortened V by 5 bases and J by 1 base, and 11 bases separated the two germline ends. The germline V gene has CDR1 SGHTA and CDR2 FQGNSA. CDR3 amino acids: CASSADRSNYGYTF. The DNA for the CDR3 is TGTGCCAGCAGCGCCGACAGGAGTAACTATGGCTACACCTTC.

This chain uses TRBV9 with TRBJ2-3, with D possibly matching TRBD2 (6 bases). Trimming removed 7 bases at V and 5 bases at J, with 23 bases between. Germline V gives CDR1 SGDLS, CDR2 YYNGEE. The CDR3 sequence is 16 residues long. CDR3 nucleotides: TGTGCCAGCTCCAGGCGGGGATCATTTCGGGGAGATACGCAGTATTTT. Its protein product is CASSRRGSFRGDTQYF.

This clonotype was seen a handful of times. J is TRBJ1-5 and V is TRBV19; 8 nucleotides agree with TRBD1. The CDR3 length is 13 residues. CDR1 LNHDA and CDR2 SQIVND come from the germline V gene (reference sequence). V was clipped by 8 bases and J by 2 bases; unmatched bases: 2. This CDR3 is CASADRGNQPQHF. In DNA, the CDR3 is TGTGCCAGTGCGGACAGGGGCAATCAGCCCCAGCATTTT.

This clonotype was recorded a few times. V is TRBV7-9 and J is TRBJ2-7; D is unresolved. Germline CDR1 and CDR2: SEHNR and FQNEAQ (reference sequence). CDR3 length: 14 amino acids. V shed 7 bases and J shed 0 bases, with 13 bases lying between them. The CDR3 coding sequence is TGTGCCAGCACCCCGGACGGAGCCTCCTACGAGCAGTACTTC. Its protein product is CASTPDGASYEQYF. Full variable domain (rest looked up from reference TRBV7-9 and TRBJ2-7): DTGVSQNPRHKITKRGQNVTFRCDPISEHNRLYWYRQTLGQGPEFLTYFQNEAQLEKSRLLSDRFSAERPKGSFSTLEIQRTEQGDSAMYLCASTPDGASYEQYFGPGTRLTVT.

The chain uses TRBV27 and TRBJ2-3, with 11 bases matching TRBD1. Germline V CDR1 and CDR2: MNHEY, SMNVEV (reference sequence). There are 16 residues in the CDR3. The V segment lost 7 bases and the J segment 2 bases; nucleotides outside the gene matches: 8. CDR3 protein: CASKSLDRGPTDTQYF. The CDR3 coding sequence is TGTGCCAGCAAGAGCCTGGACAGGGGGCCCACAGATACGCAGTATTTT.

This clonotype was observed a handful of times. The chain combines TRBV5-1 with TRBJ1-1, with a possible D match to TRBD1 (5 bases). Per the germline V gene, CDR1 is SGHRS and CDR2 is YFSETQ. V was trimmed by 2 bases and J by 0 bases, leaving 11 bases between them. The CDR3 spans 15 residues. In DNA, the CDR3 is TGCGCCAGCAGCTTTGAGTACAGGTTGAACACTGAAGCTTTCTTT. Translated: CASSFEYRLNTEAFF.

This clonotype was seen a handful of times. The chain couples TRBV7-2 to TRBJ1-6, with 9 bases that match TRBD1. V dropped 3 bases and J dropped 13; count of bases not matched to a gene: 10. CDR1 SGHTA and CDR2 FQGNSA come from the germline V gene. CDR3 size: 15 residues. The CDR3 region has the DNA TGTGCCAGCAGCTTCGGGGACAGGGTCTTTTCGCCCCTCCACTTT. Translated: CASSFGDRVFSPLHF.

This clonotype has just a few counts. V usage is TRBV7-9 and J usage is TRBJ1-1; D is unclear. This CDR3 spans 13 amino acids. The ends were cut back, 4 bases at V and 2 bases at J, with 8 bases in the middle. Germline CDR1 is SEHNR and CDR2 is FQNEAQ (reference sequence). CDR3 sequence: CASSSTVNTEAFF. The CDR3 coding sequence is TGTGCCAGCAGCTCGACCGTTAACACTGAAGCTTTCTTT.

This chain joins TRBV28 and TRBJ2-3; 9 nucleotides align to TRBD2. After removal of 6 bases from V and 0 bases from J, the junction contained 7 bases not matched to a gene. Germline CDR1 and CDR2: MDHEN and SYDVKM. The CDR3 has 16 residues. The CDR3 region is CASSRLAGTSTDTQYF. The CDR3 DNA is TGTGCCAGCAGCCGGCTAGCGGGGACGAGCACAGATACGCAGTATTTT.

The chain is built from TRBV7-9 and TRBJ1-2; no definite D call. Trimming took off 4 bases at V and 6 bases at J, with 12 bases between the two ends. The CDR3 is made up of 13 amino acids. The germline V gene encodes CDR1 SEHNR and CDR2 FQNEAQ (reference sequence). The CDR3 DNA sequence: TGTGCCAGCAGCTGGTCGGGCTTAGATGGCTACACCTTC. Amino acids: CASSWSGLDGYTF.